The source of this T cell receptor beta chain is a study of vaccination and CD4 T cells after COVID-19. The treatment here: roughly ten-day PBMC culture with coronavirus spike peptide pools or control peptides (ViraFEST assay). This clonotype was observed once. What it binds is unknown. Cultured CD4+ T-cell DNA underwent Oncomine TCR Beta short-read sequencing. Cultures of CD4+ T cells served as the source for extracting genomic DNA. TCRdb itself ran the PCR reads through MiXCR, one entry per CDR3 protein. The profile shows about 20,000 distinct CDR3 sequences, about three quarters of them singletons. This clonotype originated in a human donor who received a COVID-19 vaccine. The specimen comprised CD4+ T cells from blood, cultured in vitro, sampled after SARS-CoV-2 vaccination.

This chain's CDR3 is CASSLVISGPGQGVREQYF. As DNA, the CDR3 is TGCGCCAGCAGCTTGGTTATATCGGGACCGGGACAGGGAGTTCGCGAGCAGTACTTC. The V and J genes are TRBV5-1 and TRBJ2-7; 9 nucleotides agree with TRBD1. The CDR3 runs to 19 residues. CDR1 is SGHRS and CDR2 is YFSETQ in the germline V gene. The trim removed 0 bases at V and 6 bases at J, leaving 19 bases unmatched. Together with reference TRBV5-1 and TRBJ2-7, the CDR3 gives the full variable domain: KAGVTQTPRYLIKTRGQQVTLSCSPISGHRSVSWYQQTPGQGLQFLFEYFSETQRNKGNFPGRFSGRQFSNSRSEMNVSTLELGDSALYLCASSLVISGPGQGVREQYFGPGTRLTVT.